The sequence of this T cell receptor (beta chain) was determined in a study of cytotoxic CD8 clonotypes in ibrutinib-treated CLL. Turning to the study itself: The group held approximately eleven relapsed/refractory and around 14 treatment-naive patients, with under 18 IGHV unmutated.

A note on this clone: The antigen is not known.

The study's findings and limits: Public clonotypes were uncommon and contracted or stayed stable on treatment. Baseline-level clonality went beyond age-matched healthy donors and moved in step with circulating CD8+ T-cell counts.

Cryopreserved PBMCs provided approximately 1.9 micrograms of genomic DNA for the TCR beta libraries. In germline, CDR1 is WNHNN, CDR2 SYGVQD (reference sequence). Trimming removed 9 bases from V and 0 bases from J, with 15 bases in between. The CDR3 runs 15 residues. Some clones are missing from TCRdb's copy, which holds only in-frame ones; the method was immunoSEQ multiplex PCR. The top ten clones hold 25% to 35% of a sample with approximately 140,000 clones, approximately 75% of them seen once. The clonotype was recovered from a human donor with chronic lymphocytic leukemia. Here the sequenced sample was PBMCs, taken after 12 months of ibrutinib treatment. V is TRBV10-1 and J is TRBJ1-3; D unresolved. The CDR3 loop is CASMPRASSGNTIYF. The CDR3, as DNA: TGCGCCAGTATGCCTCGGGCGAGCTCTGGAAACACCATATATTTT.